A single sample is the source of the 3 T cell receptor beta chains below, sequenced in a study of T cell therapy after organ transplantation. The time point here: 20-29 weeks after completion of therapy. The method was immunoSEQ multiplex PCR; TCRdb's version includes in-frame clones alone and lacks a portion of them. The sample lists about 18,000 clones; less than 90% were seen once. These receptors lack a known antigen. The sequencing used CD8+ T cells from blood, collected after autologous CMV-specific T cell therapy. The receptors come from a human patient who had received a solid organ transplant and had CMV disease. Part of the T cells may come from the graft donor.

The J gene is TRBJ2-7, the V gene TRBV29-1; a weak D match, TRBD1 (6 bases). The CDR3 length is 12 residues. Deletions cut 0 bases from V and 4 bases from J, with 7 bases between. CDR1 SQVTM and CDR2 ANQGSEA come from the germline V gene. The CDR3 DNA sequence: TGCAGCGTTGAAGAAACAGGGTACGAGCAGTACTTC. It yields the protein CSVEETGYEQYF.

J is TRBJ2-2 and V is TRBV6-5; D is possibly TRBD1 or TRBD2 (5 bases each). CDR1 MNHEY and CDR2 SVGAGI come from the germline V gene. V lost 6 bases to trimming and J lost 2 bases, with 13 bases between them. CDR3 length: 15 residues. The CDR3 loop is CASSQRGYNTGELFF. Here the CDR3 DNA reads TGTGCCAGCAGCCAACGGGGCTACAACACCGGGGAGCTGTTTTTT.

The chain links TRBV6-5 to TRBJ2-7; 11 positions match TRBD1. The CDR3 consists of 14 residues. CDR1 MNHEY and CDR2 SVGAGI come from the germline V gene. Trimming took 4 bases from V and 3 from J; bases not matched to a gene: 2. The CDR3 DNA is TGTGCCAGCAGTTCCGGGACAGGGGGCTACGAGCAGTACTTC. It specifies CASSSGTGGYEQYF.